This passage covers 7 T cell receptor beta chains from one sample sequenced in a study of tissue T cells after allogeneic stem cell transplantation. Clones were sequenced by immunoSEQ multiplex PCR, and TCRdb holds only the in-frame ones, with some missing. The sample includes more than 40,000 clones, around 70% of them seen just once. Sequencing was performed on sorted cells pooled from one or two spleens. The receptors originated from a pool of C57BL/6 mice in good health.

As regards this clone: Germline and genes: mouse. The read ends 1 residue shy of where the CDR3 ends; the end is completed using the germline J gene. V is TRBV29 and J is TRBJ2-3; D not resolved. Germline assignment: CDR1 MSHET and CDR2 SYDVDS. The CDR3 extends over 12 amino acids. V was pared by 3 bases and J by 2 bases, with 3 bases between. CDR3 bases read: TGTGCTAGCAGTTTGGATGCAGAAACGCTGTAT. Translation: CASSLDAETLY. The whole CDR3 is CASSLDAETLYF.

Of note for this clone: Gene names are mouse gene names. The sequence runs out 1 residue before the end of the CDR3; the remainder is reconstructed from the germline J gene. The chain combines TRBV3 with TRBJ1-1; the D gene is possibly TRBD1 (6 bases). The CDR3 spans 14 residues. Germline V lookup: CDR1 SNHLY, CDR2 FYNGKV (reference sequence). V dropped 5 bases and J dropped 1 base, with 11 bases sitting between them. CDR3 amino acids: CASSLRDKNTEVFF. CDR3 DNA (partial): TGTGCCAGCAGCCTCCGGGACAAAAACACAGAAGTCTTC.

Only a few counts were recorded for this clone. Gene names follow the mouse nomenclature. The CDR3 is cut off 1 residue early in the read; its end comes from the germline J gene. The chain links TRBV12-2 to TRBJ2-7, with D unresolved. Germline CDR1 and CDR2: SGHLS and HYDKME. The germline V and J ends were trimmed by 4 bases and 3 bases, with 9 bases remaining between them. The CDR3 covers 12 residues. The CDR3 protein is CASSPAGYEQYF. The covered CDR3 bases are TGTGCCAGCTCCCCTGCTGGCTATGAACAGTAC.

Details on this clone: Mouse gene names and germline throughout. The CDR3 is cut off 1 residue early in the read; its end comes from the germline J gene. This sequence joins TRBV31 and TRBJ2-2; D not certain. Germline values: CDR1 GKSSPN, CDR2 SITVG. The CDR3 contains 15 residues. V was pared by 0 bases and J by 0 bases, with 8 bases between. Partial CDR3 DNA: TGTGCCTGGAGTCTAGCGGGGACAAACACCGGGCAGCTCTAC. This translates into CAWSLAGTNTGQLY. The complete CDR3 sequence is CAWSLAGTNTGQLYF.

Worth noting for this clone: Each gene name is a mouse one. This CDR3 is CASSQISNERLFF. The DNA read from the CDR3 is TGTGCCAGCAGTCAAATTTCCAACGAAAGATTATTT. The chain links TRBV26 to TRBJ1-4; D not certain. The CDR3 end falls 1 residue outside the read, so it is completed with the germline J gene. V gave up 4 bases and J gave up 0 bases, with 3 bases separating them. The CDR3 sequence is 13 residues long. Germline V gene sequence: CDR1 KGHPV, CDR2 FQNQEV (reference sequence). Full variable domain (missing parts from reference TRBV26 and TRBJ1-4): NSKVIQTPRYLVKGQGQKAKMRCIPEKGHPVVFWYQQNKNNEFKFLINFQNQEVLQQIDMTEKRFSAECPSNSPCSLEIQSSEAGDSALYLCASSQISNERLFFGHGTKLSVL.

For this clone: Mismatch with germline at one junction end may stem from a read error. Germline and genes: mouse. With the read ending 1 residue before the CDR3 end, the germline J gene is used to fill in that end. This chain connects TRBV13-1 to TRBJ2-7, with 12 bases identical to TRBD2. The CDR3 covers 14 residues. Germline V gives CDR1 NSHNY, CDR2 SYGAGN. This CDR3 is CASGDGTGGYEQYF. CDR3 DNA, as far as it was read: TGTGCCAGCGGTGATGGGACTGGGGGGTATGAACAGTAC.

Remarks on this clone: Mouse names are used for the genes. The CDR3 end is not reached by the read, which stops 1 residue before it; the germline J gene fills it in. V is TRBV31 and J is TRBJ1-5; D gene uncertain. Between the trimmed V and J ends, which lost 0 bases and 2 bases, there was a span of 2 bases. The CDR3 consists of 12 residues. CDR1 is GKSSPN, CDR2 SITVG, per germline. The CDR3 DNA, read in part, is TGTGCCTGGAGTCTAGACAACCAGGCTCCGCTT. This gives the protein CAWSLDNQAPL. In full, the CDR3 reads CAWSLDNQAPLF.